The clone carrying this T cell receptor beta chain turned up a few times. CDR3 length equals 15 residues. V lost 3 bases, J lost 0 bases, and 12 bases lay in between. Patients who underwent sequencing had shown CD8+CD57+ cell expansion by flow cytometry. The cohort consisted entirely of patients having severe acquired aplastic anemia. Patients had not yet gotten any therapy when their blood was taken for sampling. This sample was included in a study of CD8+CD57+ T cells in acquired aplastic anemia. Study details: Sorted CD4+ and CD8+ cell DNA averaged roughly 3.2 ug.

TCR beta VDJ combinations and CDR3 sequences were profiled from genomic DNA. Each CDR3 protein is one row after TCRdb ran MiXCR on the reads. Of around 430,000 distinct CDR3 sequences in the sample, about a third were seen once. The sequencing sample was made of sorted CD4+, CD8+, or CD8+CD57+ T cells (not recorded which) from PBMCs. This sequence was found in a human donor with aplastic anemia. The gene calls are TRBV12-3 or TRBV12-4 and TRBJ2-7; D may be TRBD2 (7 bases). The CDR3 sequence: CASSFRGASSYEQYF. CDR3 coding DNA: TGTGCCAGCAGTTTTCGGGGGGCCTCCTCCTACGAGCAGTACTTC.